These 28 T cell receptor beta chains were all obtained from the same sample, sequenced in a study of post-analysis software for immune sequencing data. The TCR beta cDNA libraries carried unique molecular identifiers. One entry per CDR3 protein results from TCRdb running MiXCR on the PCR reads. The data show about 460,000 distinct CDR3 sequences, around 40% seen once. Antigens of these TCRs are unknown. Study results and limitations: Controls showed lower frequencies than patients for several TRBV segments, and TRBV5-6, TRBV5-1 and TRBV20-1 were among these.

The sequenced sample was blood. The receptors originated from a girl aged 5-17 years with multiple sclerosis.

The V call is TRBV7-9, the J call TRBJ2-1; 7 bases are a match to TRBD2. V gave up 5 bases and J gave up 5 bases; unmatched junction bases: 9. The CDR3 spans 15 residues. The V gene's germline CDR1 is SEHNR and CDR2 FQNEAQ (reference sequence). The CDR3 coding sequence is TGTGCCAGCAGCCACGGGGCTAGCGGTAACAATGAGCAGTTCTTC. Its protein product is CASSHGASGNNEQFF. Based on the CDR3 plus reference TRBV7-9 and TRBJ2-1, the full variable domain is DTGVSQNPRHKITKRGQNVTFRCDPISEHNRLYWYRQTLGQGPEFLTYFQNEAQLEKSRLLSDRFSAERPKGSFSTLEIQRTEQGDSAMYLCASSHGASGNNEQFFGPGTRLTVL.

As to this clonotype: A read error may account for a junction end that differs from germline. The chain is built from TRBV12-3 or TRBV12-4 and TRBJ1-5; D is unclear. The CDR3 has 11 residues. DNA of the CDR3: TGTGCCGGCAGTTTAGGGTCACCCCAGCATTTT. Its translation: CAGSLGSPQHF.

This clonotype was seen more than once but under ten times. The J gene is TRBJ2-3, the V gene TRBV25-1; D unresolved. The CDR3 runs 14 residues. Trimming removed 5 bases from V and 2 bases from J, with 11 bases in between. CDR1 is MGHDK and CDR2 is SYGVNS in the germline V gene. The CDR3 here is CASSKERDTDTQYF. The CDR3 region has the DNA TGTGCCAGCAGTAAGGAGAGAGACACAGATACGCAGTATTTT.

The rearrangement links TRBV12-3 or TRBV12-4 to TRBJ1-6; possible D gene TRBD1, 5 bases. The CDR3 is made up of 16 amino acids. V dropped 2 bases and J dropped 5 bases, with 13 bases sitting between them. The CDR3 DNA is TGTGCCAGCAGTTTAAGGGGCGGGTGGGATAATTCACCCCTCCACTTT. Residues: CASSLRGGWDNSPLHF.

The chain uses TRBV7-9 and TRBJ1-6; D is possibly TRBD1 (5 bases). The CDR3 contains 13 residues. The V end lost 5 bases, the J end lost 3 bases, and 5 bases lay between the germline ends. Per the germline V gene, CDR1 is SEHNR and CDR2 is FQNEAQ (reference sequence). In DNA, the CDR3 is TGTGCCAGCAGCAGGGGCTATAATTCACCCCTCCACTTT. Translating it yields CASSRGYNSPLHF.

The rearrangement joins TRBV5-1 to TRBJ2-3; 10 nucleotides match TRBD1. V was clipped by 0 bases and J by 3 bases; unmatched bases: 4. Germline CDR1 reads SGHRS; CDR2 reads YFSETQ. The CDR3 covers 16 residues. The CDR3 DNA is TGCGCCAGCAGCTTGGGAGACAGGGGGCTTACAGATACGCAGTATTTT. Encoded protein: CASSLGDRGLTDTQYF.

In this sample, this clonotype turned up many times. The chain links TRBV7-2 to TRBJ2-7; maybe TRBD2 (5 bases). The germline V gene has CDR1 SGHTA and CDR2 FQGNSA. Deletions cut 1 base from V and 0 bases from J, with 10 bases between. CDR3 length equals 15 residues. CDR3 sequence reads: CASSLDRGLSYEQYF. The CDR3 coding sequence is TGTGCCAGCAGCTTAGATAGAGGACTCTCCTACGAGCAGTACTTC.

This clonotype was seen a few times. The V gene is TRBV10-3, the J gene TRBJ1-2; unclear D gene. The V gene's germline CDR1 is ENHRY and CDR2 SYGVKD. The V end was cut by 7 bases, the J end by 2 bases, with 11 bases between. The CDR3 loop spans 13 amino acids. CDR3 amino acids: CAINPQGNYGYTF. CDR3 in DNA: TGTGCCATCAATCCCCAAGGAAACTATGGCTACACCTTC.

The J gene is TRBJ2-5, the V gene TRBV29-1; D possibly corresponds to TRBD2 (6 bases). Near its end, the DNA agrees better with TRBJ2-7, so the J call may be wrong. This CDR3 contains 11 residues. Germline CDR1 SQVTM, CDR2 ANQGSEA. In nucleotides, the CDR3 is TGCAGCGCTAGACTAGACTACGAGCAGTACTTC. Its protein product is CSARLDYEQYF.

The chain couples TRBV28 to TRBJ2-3; 7 nucleotides agree with TRBD2. Germline V lookup: CDR1 MDHEN, CDR2 SYDVKM. The V segment lost 6 bases and the J segment 2 bases; nucleotides outside the gene matches: 11. The CDR3 spans 16 residues. The CDR3 loop reads CASSPFGEGYTDTQYF. The CDR3 DNA follows: TGTGCCAGCAGCCCTTTTGGGGAGGGATACACAGATACGCAGTATTTT.

The rearrangement links TRBV7-9 to TRBJ1-2; D uncertain. Germline V gene data show CDR1 as SEHNR and CDR2 as FQNEAQ (reference sequence). This CDR3 region has 10 residues. Trimming took off 1 base at V and 10 bases at J, with 4 bases between the two ends. Here the CDR3 reads CASSLEDYTF. CDR3 coding DNA: TGTGCCAGCAGCTTAGAAGACTACACCTTC.

The chain uses TRBV9 and TRBJ2-3, with D tentatively TRBD2 (5 bases). Germline V gives CDR1 SGDLS, CDR2 YYNGEE. The CDR3 length is 16 residues. The V gene lost 4 bases and the J gene lost 2 bases, with 17 bases spanning the gap. This CDR3 reads CASSTRGDAYTDTQYF. CDR3 coding DNA: TGTGCCAGCAGCACACGGGGAGACGCTTACACAGATACGCAGTATTTT.

V gene TRBV20-1 combines with J gene TRBJ2-1; D might be TRBD1 or TRBD2, each matching 5 bases. Germline-derived CDR1 and CDR2 are DFQATT and SNEGSKA (reference sequence). V was cut by 3 bases and J by 7 bases, with 13 bases left in between. The CDR3 sequence is 13 residues long. The CDR3 DNA reads TGCAGTGCTAGTGTAGGGGACGGTAATGAGCAGTTCTTC. Translation: CSASVGDGNEQFF.

Concerning this clonotype itself: An end of the junction does not agree with germline; a read error may underlie this. The chain links TRBV6-5 to TRBJ2-7; maybe TRBD2 (5 bases). Looked up from germline, CDR1 is MNHEY and CDR2 is SVGAGI. This CDR3 region has 15 residues. This chain's CDR3 is CANSSRIARTDEQYF. The CDR3 bases are TGTGCCAACAGTTCCCGGATAGCGAGAACAGACGAGCAGTACTTC.

This clonotype turned up a few times. This chain joins TRBV20-1 and TRBJ2-5; 7 positions match TRBD2. With V trimmed by 2 bases and J by 2 bases, 5 bases remained unmatched. The germline CDR1 and CDR2 sequences are DFQATT and SNEGSKA (reference sequence). The CDR3 covers 14 residues. The CDR3: CSARPAGKQETQYF. The CDR3 bases are TGCAGTGCTAGACCAGCGGGGAAACAAGAGACCCAGTACTTC.

This clonotype has a single count. The junction and the germline gene differ at one end; a read error may be behind it. The V call is TRBV6-6, the J call TRBJ2-3; 7 nucleotides line up with TRBD1. CDR1 is MNHNY and CDR2 is SVGAGI in the germline V gene (reference sequence). The CDR3 runs 15 residues. For the CDR3, the DNA is TGTGCCAGCAGGCAACAGGGGATTTCCCCAGATGCGCAGTATTTT. Protein product: CASRQQGISPDAQYF.

Only a few counts were recorded for this clonotype. The J gene is TRBJ2-7, the V gene TRBV20-1; D is possibly TRBD2 (6 bases). The CDR3 runs 13 residues. The germline V and J ends were trimmed by 6 bases and 10 bases, with 22 bases remaining between them. CDR1 is DFQATT and CDR2 is SNEGSKA in the germline V gene (reference sequence). The CDR3 protein is CSARDSRKSTQYF. The CDR3 nucleotides read TGCAGTGCCAGGGACTCGCGAAAGTCTACCCAGTACTTC.

The chain is built from TRBV5-1 and TRBJ2-7; 7 bases line up with TRBD1. V lost 4 bases and J lost 0; bases outside the gene matches: 4. CDR1 SGHRS and CDR2 YFSETQ come from the germline V gene. This CDR3 spans 14 amino acids. For the CDR3, the DNA is TGCGCCAGCAGCGACGGACAGGACTCCTACGAGCAGTACTTC. Translated, it gives CASSDGQDSYEQYF.

This clonotype turned up a few times. The chain carries TRBV5-1 and TRBJ2-5; D may correspond to TRBD1 or TRBD2 (5 bases each). Looked up from germline, CDR1 is SGHRS and CDR2 is YFSETQ. The CDR3 consists of 15 residues. The germline V and J ends were trimmed by 3 bases and 3 bases, with 15 bases remaining between them. CDR3 sequence (DNA): TGCGCCAGCAGCTGGGAAGGGACGGTGAAAGAGACCCAGTACTTC. Residues: CASSWEGTVKETQYF.

The V gene is TRBV5-4, the J gene TRBJ2-1; D gene ambiguous. Germline values: CDR1 SGHNT, CDR2 YYREEE (reference sequence). Trimming shortened V by 2 bases and J by 5 bases, and 11 bases separated the two germline ends. CDR3 length equals 14 residues. The DNA for the CDR3 is TGTGCCAGCAGCTTCCCCCGAGGAAACAATGAGCAGTTCTTC. Translated, it gives CASSFPRGNNEQFF. Combining the CDR3 with reference TRBV5-4 and TRBJ2-1 gives the whole variable domain ETGVTQSPTHLIKTRGQQVTLRCSSQSGHNTVSWYQQALGQGPQFIFQYYREEENGRGNFPPRFSGLQFPNYSSELNVNALELDDSALYLCASSFPRGNNEQFFGPGTRLTVL.

The chain has TRBV20-1 and TRBJ2-5, with 9 bases aligning to TRBD2. CDR1 is DFQATT, CDR2 SNEGSKA, per germline (reference sequence). This CDR3 contains 14 residues. The V and J ends lost 3 bases and 3 bases, in that order; junction bases with no gene match: 5. CDR3 sequence: CSASPTSGKETQYF. CDR3 nucleotide sequence: TGCAGTGCTAGTCCGACTAGCGGAAAAGAGACCCAGTACTTC.

This clonotype has a handful of counts. The chain joins TRBV20-1 to TRBJ1-6, with 10 bases fitting TRBD1. The CDR3 is made up of 15 amino acids. Germline V gene data show CDR1 as DFQATT and CDR2 as SNEGSKA (reference sequence). With 3 bases clipped from V and 13 bases from J, the junction kept 12 bases outside the gene matches. CDR3: CSARESGTGDHPLHF. In DNA form, the CDR3 reads TGCAGTGCTAGGGAATCCGGGACAGGGGATCACCCCCTCCACTTT.

The count of this clonotype is one. The chain is built from TRBV29-1 and TRBJ2-1; D unresolved. Germline CDR1 is SQVTM and CDR2 is ANQGSEA. This CDR3 comprises 9 residues. V was shortened by 3 bases and J by 10 bases, with 4 bases between the two germline ends. CDR3 coding DNA: TGCAGCGTTGACCAAGAGCAGTTCTTC. Encoded protein: CSVDQEQFF.

The count of this clonotype is one. The chain combines TRBV4-1 with TRBJ2-7; no reliable D call. The CDR3 spans 14 residues. The germline CDR1 and CDR2 sequences are MGHRA and YSYEKL. The ends were cut back, 0 bases at V and 6 bases at J, with 12 bases in the middle. In nucleotides, the CDR3 is TGCGCCAGCAGCCAAGAAAATGGTGTCTCCGAGCAGTACTTC. It specifies CASSQENGVSEQYF.

This sequence joins TRBV20-1 and TRBJ2-1; D might be TRBD2 (6 bases). The V end was cut by 5 bases, the J end by 4 bases, with 15 bases between. Germline V gene data show CDR1 as DFQATT and CDR2 as SNEGSKA (reference sequence). This CDR3 comprises 14 residues. The CDR3 spells CSAESGDSYNEQFF. The CDR3 nucleotides are TGCAGTGCTGAATCGGGGGACTCTTACAATGAGCAGTTCTTC.

CDR3 region: CASSTGAAHPLEQYF. DNA for the CDR3: TGTGCCAGCAGTACGGGAGCGGCCCACCCCCTGGAACAGTACTTC. The chain carries TRBV6-5 and TRBJ2-7, with TRBD2 as a possible D gene (6 bases). The germline CDR1 and CDR2 sequences are MNHEY and SVGAGI. With 5 bases removed from V and 10 bases from J, the gap between germline ends came to 24 bases. CDR3 size: 15 residues.

This chain connects TRBV6-1 to TRBJ2-1; TRBD2 is a possible D gene (6 bases). The CDR3 extends over 16 amino acids. The V end lost 0 bases, the J end lost 4 bases, and 13 bases lay between the germline ends. The germline V gene has CDR1 MNHNS and CDR2 SASEGT. CDR3 bases: TGTGCCAGCAGTGAAGCGTTGCGGGAAACTTACAATGAGCAGTTCTTC. Encoded protein: CASSEALRETYNEQFF.

The chain joins TRBV4-1 to TRBJ2-5; possibly TRBD1 for D (6 bases). CDR1 MGHRA and CDR2 YSYEKL come from the germline V gene. Between the trimmed V and J ends, which lost 0 bases and 5 bases, there was a span of 10 bases. The CDR3 contains 14 residues. The CDR3 DNA reads as TGCGCCAGCAGCCAAGACGGACAGAAGGAGACCCAGTACTTC. Protein product: CASSQDGQKETQYF.